One T cell receptor (beta chain) is described in this entry. An end of the junction does not agree with germline; a read error may underlie this. TCRdb fed the 5' RACE reads into MiXCR, producing one record per CDR3 protein. This sample carries roughly 90,000 distinct CDR3 sequences, 11% to 15% of them seen once, and the ten largest clones take around 3.3%. This sample is part of a study of early T cells in non-severe SARS-CoV-2 infection. This CDR3 spans 15 amino acids. CDR1 SGHAT and CDR2 FQDESV come from the germline V gene (reference sequence). The genes are TRBV11-1 and TRBJ1-1, with 12 bases identical to TRBD1. This receptor was identified in an adult who was a healthcare worker with PCR-confirmed SARS-CoV-2 infection or an uninfected control (not recorded which). The sample taken for sequencing was whole blood. CDR3: CASSLGTGGLGEAFF. CDR3 DNA: TGTGCGAGCAGCTTGGGGACAGGGGGCCTCGGGGAAGCTTTCTTT.